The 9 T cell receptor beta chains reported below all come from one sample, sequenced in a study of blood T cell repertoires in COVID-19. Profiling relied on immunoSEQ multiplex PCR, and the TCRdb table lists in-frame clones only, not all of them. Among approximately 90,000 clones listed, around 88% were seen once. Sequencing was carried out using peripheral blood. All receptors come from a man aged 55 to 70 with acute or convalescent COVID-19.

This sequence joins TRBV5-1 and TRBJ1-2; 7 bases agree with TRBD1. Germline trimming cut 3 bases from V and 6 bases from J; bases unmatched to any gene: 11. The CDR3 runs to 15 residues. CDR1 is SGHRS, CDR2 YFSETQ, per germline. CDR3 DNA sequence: TGCGCCAGCAGCTCAACCTTAGGGGGCCTGGATGGCTACACCTTC. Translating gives CASSSTLGGLDGYTF.

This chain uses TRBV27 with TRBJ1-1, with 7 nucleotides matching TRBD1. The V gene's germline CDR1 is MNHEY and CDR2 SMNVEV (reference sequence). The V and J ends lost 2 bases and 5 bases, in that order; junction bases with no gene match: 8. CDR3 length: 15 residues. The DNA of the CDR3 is TGTGCCAGCAGTTTAACAGGGGAAGTTCGAACTGAAGCTTTCTTT. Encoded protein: CASSLTGEVRTEAFF.

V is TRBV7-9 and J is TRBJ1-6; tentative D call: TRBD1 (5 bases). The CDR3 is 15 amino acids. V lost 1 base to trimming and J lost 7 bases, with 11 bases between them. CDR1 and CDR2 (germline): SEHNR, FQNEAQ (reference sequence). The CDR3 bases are TGTGCCAGCAGCTTAGTTGGGGGGAAGAATTCACCCCTCCACTTT. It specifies CASSLVGGKNSPLHF.

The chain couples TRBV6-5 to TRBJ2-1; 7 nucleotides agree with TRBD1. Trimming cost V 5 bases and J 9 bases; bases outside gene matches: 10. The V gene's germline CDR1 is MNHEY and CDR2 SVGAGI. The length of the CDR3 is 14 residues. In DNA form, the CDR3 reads TGTGCCAGCAGTACAGGGGAGTTGCTACCTGAGCAGTTCTTC. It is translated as CASSTGELLPEQFF.

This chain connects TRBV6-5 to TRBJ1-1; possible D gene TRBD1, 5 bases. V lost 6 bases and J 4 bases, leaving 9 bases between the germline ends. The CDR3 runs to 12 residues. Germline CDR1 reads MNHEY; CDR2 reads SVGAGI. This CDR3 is CASSQGFTEAFF. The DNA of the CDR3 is TGTGCCAGCAGCCAGGGCTTCACTGAAGCTTTCTTT.

The CDR3 is CASSPTNRDAGNTIYF. The CDR3 coding sequence is TGTGCCAGCTCACCTACAAACAGGGACGCTGGAAACACCATATATTTT. This rearrangement joins TRBV18 to TRBJ1-3; tentative D call: TRBD1 (6 bases). The CDR3 is 16 residues long. The V gene's germline CDR1 is KGHSH and CDR2 LQKENI. The germline V and J ends were trimmed by 3 bases and 2 bases, with 14 bases remaining between them.

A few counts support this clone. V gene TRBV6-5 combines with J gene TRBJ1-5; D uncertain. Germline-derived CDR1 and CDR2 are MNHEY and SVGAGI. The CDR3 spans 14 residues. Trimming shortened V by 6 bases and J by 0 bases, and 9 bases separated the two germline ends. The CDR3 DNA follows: TGTGCCAGCAGGGGCCAGAATAGCAATCAGCCCCAGCATTTT. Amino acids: CASRGQNSNQPQHF.

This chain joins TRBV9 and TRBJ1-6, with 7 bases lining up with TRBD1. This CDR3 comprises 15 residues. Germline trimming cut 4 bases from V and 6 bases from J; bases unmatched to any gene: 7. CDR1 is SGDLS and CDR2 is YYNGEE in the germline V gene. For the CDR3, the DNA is TGTGCCAGCAGCTCAACAGGGGTAGGTAATTCACCCCTCCACTTT. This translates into CASSSTGVGNSPLHF.

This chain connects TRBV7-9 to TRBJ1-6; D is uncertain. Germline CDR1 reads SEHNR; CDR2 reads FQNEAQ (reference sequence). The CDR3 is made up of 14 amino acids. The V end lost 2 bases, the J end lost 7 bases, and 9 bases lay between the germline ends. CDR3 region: CASSLQDGNSPLHF. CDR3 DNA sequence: TGTGCCAGCAGCTTACAGGATGGGAATTCACCCCTCCACTTT.